What follows describes a single T cell receptor (beta chain). Its antigen is still unknown. The ends were cut back, 0 bases at V and 3 bases at J, with 7 bases in the middle. The germline CDR1 and CDR2 sequences are SGDLS and YYNGEE. This CDR3 contains 13 residues. These data are taken from a study of human T cells and chemical hapten exposure. Using its own MiXCR run on the RACE reads, TCRdb lists one record per CDR3 protein. The sample holds about 120,000 distinct CDR3 sequences, about 13% seen once. Notes on the study in general: Expanded TCRs clustered into significantly more large CDR3 similarity groups than controls, the analysis revealed.

Indicated time point: patch test 1, 2 weeks after DPC sensitization. As for treatment: therapeutic diphenylcyclopropenone sensitization with weekly scalp DPC. This specimen consisted of whole blood, obtained in connection with sensitization to the hapten diphenylcyclopropenone (DPC). The genes are TRBV9 and TRBJ2-7, with a weak D call TRBD2 (6 bases). This TCR derives from a man younger than 35 with alopecia areata. Some clones in this sample may be carry-over from other donors' samples. The CDR3 spells CASSVGLDYEQYF. CDR3 coding DNA: TGTGCCAGCAGCGTAGGACTAGACTACGAGCAGTACTTC.